This T cell receptor beta chain was observed in a study of neurological immune-mediated disorders. This clonotype was detected ten times or more. Each CDR3 protein is one row after TCRdb ran MiXCR on the 5' RACE reads. This sample yields approximately 100,000 distinct CDR3 sequences, of which 3.5% are seen a single time; 6% belongs to the top ten. Trimming removed 3 bases at V and 4 bases at J, with 13 bases between. Germline-derived CDR1 and CDR2 are SGHVS and FQNEAQ. This CDR3 is built from 15 residues. Source material: PBMCs. The sequence derives from a woman aged 18-30 years with multiple sclerosis. V gene TRBV7-8 combines with J gene TRBJ2-1, with D perhaps TRBD1 or TRBD2 (5 bases each). CDR3 loop: CASSFFGGRYNEQFF. The CDR3 DNA follows: TGTGCCAGCAGCTTCTTTGGGGGTCGTTACAATGAGCAGTTCTTC.